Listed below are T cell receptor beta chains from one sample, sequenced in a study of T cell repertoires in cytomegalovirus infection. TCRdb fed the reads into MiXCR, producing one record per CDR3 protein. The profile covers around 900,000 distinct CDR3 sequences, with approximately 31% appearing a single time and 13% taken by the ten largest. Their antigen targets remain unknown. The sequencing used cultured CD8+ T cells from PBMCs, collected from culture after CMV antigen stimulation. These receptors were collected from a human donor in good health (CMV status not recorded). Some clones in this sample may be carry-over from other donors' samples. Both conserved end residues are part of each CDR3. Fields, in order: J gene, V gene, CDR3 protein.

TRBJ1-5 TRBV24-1 CATSDLGSQPQHF
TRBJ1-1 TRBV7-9 CASSSINTEAFF
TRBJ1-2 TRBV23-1 CASSPHGEKGGDYGYTF
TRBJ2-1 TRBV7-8 CASSSGQGAYNYNEQFF
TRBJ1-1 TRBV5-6 CASSWGVWGGKTYTEAFF
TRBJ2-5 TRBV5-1 CASSWDRDAFQETQYF
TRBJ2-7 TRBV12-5 CASGLVPEQYF
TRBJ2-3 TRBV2 CASSVSGGTDTQYF
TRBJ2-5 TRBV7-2 CASSLDPIKTQYF
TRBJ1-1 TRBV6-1 CASRGDRGRDEAFF
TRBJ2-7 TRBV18 CASSLGSIPPYEQYF
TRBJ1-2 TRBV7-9 CASSPGHDGGYTF
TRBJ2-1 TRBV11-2 CASSPPGLVSYNEQFF
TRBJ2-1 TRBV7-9 CASSLGTGAHEQFF